The present TCR beta chain was sequenced within a study of blood T cell repertoires in COVID-19. The table came from immunoSEQ multiplex PCR; TCRdb's copy has only in-frame clones and leaves some out. This table holds approximately 44,000 clones, about 92% found once. The sequenced sample was peripheral blood. The source of this sequence is a woman at least 80 years old with acute or convalescent COVID-19.

The CDR3 region has the DNA TGTGCCAGCAGCGTAGTTTATGGCAGGGGGAACACTGAAGCTTTCTTT. Translated, it gives CASSVVYGRGNTEAFF. J is TRBJ1-1 and V is TRBV9; TRBD1 might be the D (6 bases). V lost 0 bases and J 1 base, leaving 13 bases between the germline ends. The germline gives CDR1 SGDLS, CDR2 YYNGEE. CDR3 length: 16 amino acids.